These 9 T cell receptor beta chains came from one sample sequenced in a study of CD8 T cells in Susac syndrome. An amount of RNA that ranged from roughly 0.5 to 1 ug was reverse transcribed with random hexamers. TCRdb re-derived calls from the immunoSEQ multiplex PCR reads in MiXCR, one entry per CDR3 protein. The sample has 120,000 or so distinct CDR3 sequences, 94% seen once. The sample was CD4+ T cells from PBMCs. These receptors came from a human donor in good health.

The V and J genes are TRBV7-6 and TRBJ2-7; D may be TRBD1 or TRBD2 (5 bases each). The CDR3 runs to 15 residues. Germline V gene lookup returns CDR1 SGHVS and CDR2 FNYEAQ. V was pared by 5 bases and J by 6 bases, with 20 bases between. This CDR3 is CASSLGEGFGREQYF. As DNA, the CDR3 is TGTGCCAGCAGCCTGGGGGAAGGATTCGGGCGCGAGCAGTACTTC.

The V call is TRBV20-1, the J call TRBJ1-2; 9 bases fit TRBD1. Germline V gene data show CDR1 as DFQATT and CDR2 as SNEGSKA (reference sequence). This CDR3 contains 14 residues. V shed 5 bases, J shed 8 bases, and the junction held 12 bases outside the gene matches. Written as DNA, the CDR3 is TGCAGTGCTCCAACGGGACAGGGAGTGGGAGGCTACACCTTC. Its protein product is CSAPTGQGVGGYTF.

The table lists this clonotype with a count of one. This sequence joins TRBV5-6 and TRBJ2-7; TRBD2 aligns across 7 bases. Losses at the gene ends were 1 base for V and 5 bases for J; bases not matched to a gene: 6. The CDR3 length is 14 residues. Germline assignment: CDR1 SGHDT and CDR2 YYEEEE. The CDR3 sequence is CASSLIGGENEQYF. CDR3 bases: TGTGCCAGCAGCTTGATTGGGGGGGAGAACGAGCAGTACTTC.

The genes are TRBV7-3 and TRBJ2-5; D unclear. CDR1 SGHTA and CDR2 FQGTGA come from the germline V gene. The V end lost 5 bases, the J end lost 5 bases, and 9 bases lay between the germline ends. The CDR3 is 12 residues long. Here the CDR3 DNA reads TGTGCCAGCAGCCGCCCGGGTGAGACCCAGTACTTC. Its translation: CASSRPGETQYF.

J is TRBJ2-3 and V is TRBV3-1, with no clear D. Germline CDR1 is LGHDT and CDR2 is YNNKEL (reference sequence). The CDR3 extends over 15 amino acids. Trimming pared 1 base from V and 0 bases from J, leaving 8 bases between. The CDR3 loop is CASSQGFRSTDTQYF. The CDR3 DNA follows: TGTGCCAGCAGCCAAGGATTTCGGAGCACAGATACGCAGTATTTT.

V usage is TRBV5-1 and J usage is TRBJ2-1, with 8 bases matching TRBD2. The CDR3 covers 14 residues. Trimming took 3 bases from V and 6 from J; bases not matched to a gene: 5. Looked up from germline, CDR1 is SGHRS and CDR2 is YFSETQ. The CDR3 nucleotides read TGCGCCAGCAGCTCGGGGGGGCGTCGCAATGAGCAGTTCTTC. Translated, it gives CASSSGGRRNEQFF.

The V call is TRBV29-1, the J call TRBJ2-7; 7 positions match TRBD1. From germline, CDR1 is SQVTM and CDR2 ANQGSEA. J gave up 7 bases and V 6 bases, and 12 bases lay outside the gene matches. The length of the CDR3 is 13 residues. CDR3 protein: CSVTTGTLGEQYF. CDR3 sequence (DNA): TGCAGCGTAACGACAGGGACCCTGGGAGAGCAGTACTTC.

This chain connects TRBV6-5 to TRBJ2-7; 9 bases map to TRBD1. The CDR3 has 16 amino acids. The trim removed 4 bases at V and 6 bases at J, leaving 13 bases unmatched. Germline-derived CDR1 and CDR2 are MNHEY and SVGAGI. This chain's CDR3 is CASSFYPGTGWGEQYF. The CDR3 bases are TGTGCCAGCAGTTTCTACCCCGGGACAGGGTGGGGCGAGCAGTACTTC.

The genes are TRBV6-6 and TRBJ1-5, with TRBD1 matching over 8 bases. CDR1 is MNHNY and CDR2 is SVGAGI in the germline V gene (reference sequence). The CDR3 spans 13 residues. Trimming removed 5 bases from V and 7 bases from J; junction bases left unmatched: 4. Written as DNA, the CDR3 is TGTGCCAGCAGTCCGACAGGGGACCAGCCCCAGCATTTT. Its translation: CASSPTGDQPQHF.